This T cell receptor beta chain was recovered during a study of T cells expressing NK-cell markers. TCR beta cDNA was made by 5'RACE template switching with UMIs. After re-calling the 5' RACE reads, TCRdb lists one entry per CDR3 protein, DNA absent. The table lists some 150,000 distinct CDR3 sequences. The CDR3 has 15 residues. The V gene's germline CDR1 is MDHEN and CDR2 SYDVKM. Specimen: blood T cells: a sorted CD56 or NKG2C T cell subset, CD4+ or CD8+ T cells, or bulk PBMC T cells (not recorded which). The V gene is TRBV28, the J gene TRBJ1-1. The origin of this receptor is a man aged 18-30 years in good health. The CDR3 region is CASKFKLGGNTEAFF.